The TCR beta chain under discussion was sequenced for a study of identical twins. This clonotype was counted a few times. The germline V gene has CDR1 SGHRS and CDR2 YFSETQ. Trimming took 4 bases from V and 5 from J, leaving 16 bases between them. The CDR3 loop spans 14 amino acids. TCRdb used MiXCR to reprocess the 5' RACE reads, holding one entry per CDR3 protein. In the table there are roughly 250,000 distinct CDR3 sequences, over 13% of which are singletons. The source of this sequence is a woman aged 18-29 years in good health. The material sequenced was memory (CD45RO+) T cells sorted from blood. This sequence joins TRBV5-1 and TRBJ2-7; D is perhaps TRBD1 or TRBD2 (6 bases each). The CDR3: CASSPGAGTDEQYF. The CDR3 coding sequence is TGCGCCAGCAGCCCGGGGGCGGGAACGGACGAGCAGTACTTC.